Listed here are 12 T cell receptor beta chains from one sample, sequenced in a study of siplizumab effects on memory and regulatory T cells. TCRdb's copy holds only in-frame clones and misses some; the assay was immunoSEQ multiplex PCR. The sample lists approximately 94,000 clones; around 97% were seen once. What was sequenced was naive CD4+ T cells sorted from blood. The receptors come from a human donor in good health.

This chain connects TRBV25-1 to TRBJ2-5; a possible D gene is TRBD2 (5 bases). The germline CDR1 and CDR2 sequences are MGHDK and SYGVNS. The CDR3 runs to 14 residues. Trimming pared 3 bases from V and 5 bases from J, leaving 13 bases between. CDR3 nucleotides: TGTGCCAGCAGTGATCTTGAAGCGGAGGAGACCCAGTACTTC. This encodes CASSDLEAEETQYF.

The CDR3 bases are TGTGCCATCAGTGCCCGACTAGCGGACCCACGCACAGATACGCAGTATTTT. Protein sequence: CAISARLADPRTDTQYF. The V gene is TRBV10-3, the J gene TRBJ2-3; 9 bases match TRBD2. Trimming cost V 4 bases and J 1 base; bases outside gene matches: 9. CDR3 length: 17 amino acids. Germline CDR1 reads ENHRY; CDR2 reads SYGVKD.

In regard to this clone: At one end, the junction sequence differs from germline, possibly due to a read error. V is TRBV5-4 and J is TRBJ1-1; TRBD1 matches at 7 bases. The CDR3 length is 15 residues. Germline V gene sequence: CDR1 SGHNT, CDR2 YYREEE (reference sequence). In nucleotides, the CDR3 is TGTGCCAGCAGCTCGGTTGGACAGGAGATGAGTAGGAGAAAATTT. Encoded protein: CASSSVGQEMSRRKF.

V usage is TRBV20-1 and J usage is TRBJ1-2; D unresolved. Germline V gene sequence: CDR1 DFQATT, CDR2 SNEGSKA (reference sequence). This CDR3 region has 9 residues. Trimming left V 7 bases short and J 8 bases short, with 8 bases between. CDR3 in amino acids: CSVGVGYTF. The CDR3 nucleotides are TGCAGTGTCGGGGTAGGCTACACCTTC.

This chain joins TRBV10-3 and TRBJ1-2; D gene unclear. V lost 3 bases and J 4 bases, leaving 18 bases between the germline ends. The germline gives CDR1 ENHRY, CDR2 SYGVKD. The CDR3 is made up of 16 amino acids. CDR3 amino acids: CAISDARVAGGYGYTF. The CDR3 nucleotides read TGTGCCATCAGTGACGCGAGGGTCGCCGGCGGCTATGGCTACACCTTC.

CDR3 DNA: TGTGCCAGCAGTTACCGGGGCCCGATCACTGAAGCTTTCTTT. The encoded protein is CASSYRGPITEAFF. The chain links TRBV6-6 to TRBJ1-1; tentative D call: TRBD1 (5 bases). The V end lost 2 bases, the J end lost 4 bases, and 11 bases lay between the germline ends. The CDR3 runs 14 residues. The germline CDR1 and CDR2 sequences are MNHNY and SVGAGI (reference sequence).

This clone was found once. This chain links TRBV11-2 with TRBJ1-6; 8 nucleotides align to TRBD1. Germline assignment: CDR1 SGHAT and CDR2 FQNNGV. V lost 2 bases to trimming and J lost 5 bases; unmatched junction nucleotides: 2. The CDR3 sequence is 15 residues long. DNA of the CDR3: TGTGCCAGCAGCTTATGGGGACAGGATAATTCACCCCTCCACTTT. It is translated as CASSLWGQDNSPLHF.

This chain links TRBV5-6 with TRBJ1-4; TRBD1 matches at 9 bases. The CDR3 runs to 14 residues. The germline V gene has CDR1 SGHDT and CDR2 YYEEEE. The ends lost 6 bases at V and 6 bases at J; junction bases unmatched: 6. CDR3 sequence reads: CASKLQGADEKLFF. The CDR3 coding sequence is TGTGCCAGCAAACTACAGGGGGCGGATGAAAAACTGTTTTTT.

The chain recombines TRBV5-4 with TRBJ2-5; perhaps TRBD2 as D (7 bases). CDR1 is SGHNT and CDR2 is YYREEE in the germline V gene (reference sequence). The CDR3 length is 13 residues. V was clipped by 7 bases and J by 6 bases, with 16 bases between them. Written as DNA, the CDR3 is TGTGCCAGCCAACGCGGGGGCTCGAAGACCCAGTACTTC. Translated, it gives CASQRGGSKTQYF.

V gene TRBV10-3 combines with J gene TRBJ1-2; no firm D call. This CDR3 contains 12 residues. Deletions cut 6 bases from V and 4 bases from J, with 9 bases between. CDR1 ENHRY and CDR2 SYGVKD come from the germline V gene. The chain's CDR3 is CAISMDGYGYTF. CDR3 bases: TGTGCCATCAGCATGGACGGCTATGGCTACACCTTC.

The V gene is TRBV5-5, the J gene TRBJ1-5; D ambiguous. V was trimmed by 0 bases and J by 7 bases, leaving 8 bases between them. Germline CDR1 is SGHKS and CDR2 is YYEKEE (reference sequence). The CDR3 covers 13 residues. CDR3 DNA sequence: TGTGCCAGCAGCTTGGGGGGAGGCCAGCCCCAGCATTTT. This encodes CASSLGGGQPQHF.

The chain combines TRBV9 with TRBJ1-2; TRBD1 matches 8 bases. J was trimmed by 0 bases and V by 2 bases; bases with no gene match: 15. The CDR3 totals 19 residues. The germline V gene encodes CDR1 SGDLS and CDR2 YYNGEE. The DNA of the CDR3 is TGTGCCAGCAGCGTTACTACTTTCAGGGGGCGGTCGTCTAACTATGGCTACACCTTC. Protein sequence: CASSVTTFRGRSSNYGYTF.